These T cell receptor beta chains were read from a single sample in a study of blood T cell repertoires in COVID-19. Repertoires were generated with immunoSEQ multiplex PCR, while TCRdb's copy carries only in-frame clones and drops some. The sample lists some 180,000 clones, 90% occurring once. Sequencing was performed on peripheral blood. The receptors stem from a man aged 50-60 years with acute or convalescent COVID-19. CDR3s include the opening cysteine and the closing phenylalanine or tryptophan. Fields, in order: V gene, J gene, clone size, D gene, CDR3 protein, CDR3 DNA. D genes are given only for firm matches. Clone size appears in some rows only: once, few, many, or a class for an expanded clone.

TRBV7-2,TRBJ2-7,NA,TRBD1,CASSSRDRGLRQQYF,TGTGCCAGCAGCTCCCGGGACAGGGGCTTAAGGCAGCAGTACTTC
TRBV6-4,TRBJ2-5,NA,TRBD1,CASSPTGQETQYF,TGTGCCAGCAGCCCGACAGGGCAAGAGACCCAGTACTTC
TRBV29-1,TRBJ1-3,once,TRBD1,CSAEDRGNGNTIYF,TGCAGCGCAGAGGACAGGGGGAACGGAAACACCATATATTTT
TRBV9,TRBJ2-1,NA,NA,CASSVAGAGNEQFF,TGTGCCAGCAGCGTAGCGGGAGCAGGCAATGAGCAGTTCTTC
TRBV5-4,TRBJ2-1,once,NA,CASSLEGRRGYNEQFF,TGTGCCAGCAGCTTGGAAGGGCGGCGGGGATACAATGAGCAGTTCTTC
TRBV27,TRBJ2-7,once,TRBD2,CASSLLGLAGVGPLDEQYF,TGTGCCAGCAGTTTATTGGGACTAGCGGGAGTCGGGCCCCTCGACGAGCAGTACTTC
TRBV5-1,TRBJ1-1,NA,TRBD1,CASSSDRVGNTEAFF,TGCGCCAGCAGCTCGGACAGGGTGGGGAACACTGAAGCTTTCTTT
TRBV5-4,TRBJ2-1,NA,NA,CASSLDSVTFYNEQFF,TGTGCCAGCAGCCTGGACAGTGTTACATTCTACAATGAGCAGTTCTTC
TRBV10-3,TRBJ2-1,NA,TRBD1,CAISGQGAMGEQFF,TGTGCCATCTCCGGACAGGGGGCGATGGGTGAGCAGTTCTTC
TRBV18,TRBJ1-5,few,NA,CASSPGEDQPQHF,TGTGCCAGCTCACCAGGGGAGGATCAGCCCCAGCATTTT
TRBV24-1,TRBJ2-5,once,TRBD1,CATSDLGDRGWETQYF,TGTGCCACCAGTGATTTAGGAGACAGGGGTTGGGAGACCCAGTACTTC
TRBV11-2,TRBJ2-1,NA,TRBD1,CASSLKPPPGQAAPEQFF,TGTGCCAGCAGCTTAAAGCCCCCCCCGGGACAGGCCGCGCCTGAGCAGTTCTTC
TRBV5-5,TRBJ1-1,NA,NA,CASSLFGTLEAFF,TGTGCCAGCAGCTTGTTCGGGACACTTGAAGCTTTCTTT
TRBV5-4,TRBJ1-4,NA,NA,CASSMLTRGGDKKLFF,TGTGCCAGCAGCATGCTTACGAGGGGAGGAGATAAAAAACTGTTTTTT
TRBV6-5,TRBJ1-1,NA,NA,CASSQTTGHVFF,TGTGCCAGCAGTCAAACGACAGGACATGTTTTCTTT
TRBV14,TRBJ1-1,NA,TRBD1,CASSQDRRWGDRDNTEAFF,TGTGCCAGCAGCCAAGACCGAAGATGGGGGGACAGGGACAACACTGAAGCTTTCTTT
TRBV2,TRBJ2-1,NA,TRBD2,CASSRLAGYNEQFF,TGTGCCAGCAGTCGACTAGCGGGGTACAATGAGCAGTTCTTC
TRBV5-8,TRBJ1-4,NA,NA,CASSHRGEYEKLFF,TGTGCCAGCAGCCACCGCGGGGAATATGAAAAACTGTTTTTT
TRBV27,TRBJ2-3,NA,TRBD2,CASSSLGLAGVTDTQYF,TGTGCCAGCAGTTCCTTGGGACTAGCGGGAGTTACAGATACGCAGTATTTT
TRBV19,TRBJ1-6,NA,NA,CASSIRGTSRGSPLHF,TGTGCCAGTAGTATACGGGGAACGAGTAGAGGTTCACCCCTCCACTTT
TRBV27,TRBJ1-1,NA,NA,CASSLSSFAEAFF,TGTGCCAGCAGTTTATCCTCCTTTGCTGAAGCTTTCTTT
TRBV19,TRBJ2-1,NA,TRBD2,CASSPTGTSDEQFF,TGTGCCAGTAGTCCGACCGGGACTAGCGATGAGCAGTTCTTC
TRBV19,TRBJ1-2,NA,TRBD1,CASSINRDRVDGYTF,TGTGCCAGTAGTATAAACCGGGACAGGGTCGATGGCTACACCTTC
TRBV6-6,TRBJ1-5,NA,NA,CASSPGRGQYSNQPQHF,TGTGCCAGCAGTCCAGGGAGGGGTCAGTATAGCAATCAGCCCCAGCATTTT
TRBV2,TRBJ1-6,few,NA,CASSEARTNSPLHF,TGTGCCAGCAGTGAGGCAAGAACTAATTCACCCCTCCACTTT
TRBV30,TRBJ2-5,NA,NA,CAWNLVETQYF,TGTGCCTGGAATCTCGTTGAGACCCAGTACTTC
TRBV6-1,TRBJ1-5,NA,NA,CASSEAWGGQPQHF,TGTGCCAGCAGTGAAGCTTGGGGAGGTCAGCCCCAGCATTTT
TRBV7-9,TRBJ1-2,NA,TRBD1,CASSSTRTGGNYGYTF,TGTGCCAGCAGCTCCACCAGGACAGGGGGCAACTATGGCTACACCTTC
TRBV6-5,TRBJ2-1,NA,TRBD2,CASRPTSGRYNEQFF,TGTGCCAGCCGACCGACTAGCGGGAGATATAATGAGCAGTTCTTC
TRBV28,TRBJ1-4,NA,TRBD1,CASSSHSDRAEKLFF,TGTGCCAGCAGTTCCCATTCGGACAGGGCTGAAAAACTGTTTTTT
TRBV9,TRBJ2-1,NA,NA,CASSGLLTSSYNEQFF,TGTGCCAGCAGCGGCCTTTTAACGAGCTCCTACAATGAGCAGTTCTTC